This T cell receptor (beta chain) appears in the sequencing data of a study of T cells in Graves' hyperthyroidism and ophthalmopathy. CDR1 is LNHDA, CDR2 SQIVND, per germline (reference sequence). CDR3 length: 18 residues. The V gene lost 8 bases and the J gene lost 0 bases, with 22 bases spanning the gap. TCR beta CDR3 sequences were amplified from RNA transcripts. With the HTBI primer set, the TCR CDR3 went through a first round of RT-PCR. From the multiplex PCR reads, TCRdb called clonotypes with MiXCR, one entry per CDR3 protein. The sample yields approximately 370,000 distinct CDR3 sequences, 15% to 20% seen once.

Sequences were obtained from blood. The rearrangement links TRBV19 to TRBJ1-4, with D maybe TRBD1 (6 bases). The clonotype was recovered from a woman in her twenties or thirties with Graves' hyperthyroidism that later progressed to Graves' ophthalmopathy. CDR3 nucleotides: TGTGCCAGTCAGCCCCCGACAGGTACAAGACCAACTAATGAAAAACTGTTTTTT. Translated, it gives CASQPPTGTRPTNEKLFF.